This TCR beta chain was documented in a study of blood T cell repertoires in COVID-19. The data were produced by immunoSEQ multiplex PCR, yet TCRdb's version contains in-frame clones alone and is incomplete. The data hold 540,000 or so clones, with roughly 91% observed a single time. Per the germline V gene, CDR1 is MNHEY and CDR2 is SMNVEV (reference sequence). The CDR3 has 15 amino acids. V was clipped by 4 bases and J by 4 bases; unmatched bases: 6. The sequence derives from a woman between 45 and 60 years old with COVID-19, enrolled during active disease. The sample consisted of peripheral blood. The chain couples TRBV27 to TRBJ2-2, with 7 bases aligning to TRBD1. The CDR3 bases are TGTGCCAGCAGTTCCCTACAGGGGCCCACCGGGGAGCTGTTTTTT. It yields the protein CASSSLQGPTGELFF.